This TCR beta chain was profiled in a study of T cells after yellow fever vaccination. The study, taken as a whole, reports: Within FACS-sorted repertoires, abundant clonotypes contaminating from the bulk population could be present.

A single record per CDR3 protein comes from TCRdb applying MiXCR to the 5' RACE reads. The table has more than 120,000 distinct CDR3 sequences, about 7.7% seen once. On this clonotype: Its antigen is undetermined.

This receptor was identified in a man in his thirties or forties who received the YFV17D yellow fever vaccine. The sequences come from CD4+ T cells sorted from PBMCs, collected 5 days after the yellow fever booster vaccination.

CDR3 residues: CSARSGGKSNEKLFF. CDR3 nucleotide sequence: TGCAGTGCTAGAAGTGGGGGCAAGTCTAATGAAAAACTGTTTTTT. The chain carries TRBV20-1 and TRBJ1-4; perhaps TRBD1 as D (6 bases). The germline V gene encodes CDR1 DFQATT and CDR2 SNEGSKA (reference sequence). V lost 2 bases to trimming and J lost 3 bases, with 13 bases between them. CDR3 size: 15 residues.